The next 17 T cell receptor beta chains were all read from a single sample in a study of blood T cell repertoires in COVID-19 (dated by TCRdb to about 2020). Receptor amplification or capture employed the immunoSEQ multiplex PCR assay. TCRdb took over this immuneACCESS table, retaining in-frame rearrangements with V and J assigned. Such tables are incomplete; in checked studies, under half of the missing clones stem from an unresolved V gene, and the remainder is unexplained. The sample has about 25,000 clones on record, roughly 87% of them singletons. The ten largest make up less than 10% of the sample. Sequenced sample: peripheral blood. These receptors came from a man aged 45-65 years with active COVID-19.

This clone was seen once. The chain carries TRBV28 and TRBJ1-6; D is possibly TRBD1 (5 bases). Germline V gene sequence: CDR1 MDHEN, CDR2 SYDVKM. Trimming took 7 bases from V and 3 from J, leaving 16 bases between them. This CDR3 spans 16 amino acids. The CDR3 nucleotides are TGTGCCAGCACCCCCTGGGGCCAGGGCTATAATTCACCCCTCCACTTT. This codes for CASTPWGQGYNSPLHF.

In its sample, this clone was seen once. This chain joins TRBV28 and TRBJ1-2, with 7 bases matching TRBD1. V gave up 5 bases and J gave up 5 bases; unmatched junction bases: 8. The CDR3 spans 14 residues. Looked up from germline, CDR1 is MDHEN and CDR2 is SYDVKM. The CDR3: CASSRTGTAYGYTF. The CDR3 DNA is TGTGCCAGCAGTCGCACCGGGACAGCTTATGGCTACACCTTC.

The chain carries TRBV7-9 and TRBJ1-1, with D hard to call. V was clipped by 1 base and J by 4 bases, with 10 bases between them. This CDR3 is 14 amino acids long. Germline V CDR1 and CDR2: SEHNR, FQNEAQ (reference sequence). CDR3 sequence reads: CASSLVSSLTEAFF. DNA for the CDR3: TGTGCCAGCAGCTTAGTTTCGAGCCTCACTGAAGCTTTCTTT.

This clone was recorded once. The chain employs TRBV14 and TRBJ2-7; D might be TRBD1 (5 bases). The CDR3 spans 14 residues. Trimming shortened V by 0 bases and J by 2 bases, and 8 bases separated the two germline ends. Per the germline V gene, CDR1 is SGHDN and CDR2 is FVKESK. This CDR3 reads CASSQDGAPYEQYF. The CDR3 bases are TGTGCCAGCAGCCAAGATGGGGCACCCTACGAGCAGTACTTC.

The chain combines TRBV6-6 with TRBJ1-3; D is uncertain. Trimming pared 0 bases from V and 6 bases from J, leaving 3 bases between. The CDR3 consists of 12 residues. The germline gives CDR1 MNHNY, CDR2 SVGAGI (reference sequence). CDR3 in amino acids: CASSYSQNTIYF. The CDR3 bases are TGTGCCAGCAGTTACTCCCAAAACACCATATATTTT.

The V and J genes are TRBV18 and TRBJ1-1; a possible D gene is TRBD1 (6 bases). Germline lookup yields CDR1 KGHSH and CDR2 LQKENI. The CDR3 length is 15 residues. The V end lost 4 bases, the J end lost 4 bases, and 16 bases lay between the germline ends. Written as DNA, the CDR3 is TGTGCCAGCTCACTTGACCAGGGGCTCGGCACTGAAGCTTTCTTT. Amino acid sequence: CASSLDQGLGTEAFF.

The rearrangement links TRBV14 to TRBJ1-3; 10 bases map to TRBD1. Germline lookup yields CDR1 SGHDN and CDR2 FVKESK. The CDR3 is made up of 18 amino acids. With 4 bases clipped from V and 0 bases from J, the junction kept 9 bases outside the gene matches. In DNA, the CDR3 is TGTGCCAGCAGCCTAAGGACAGGGGGGTTCTTCTCTGGAAACACCATATATTTT. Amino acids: CASSLRTGGFFSGNTIYF.

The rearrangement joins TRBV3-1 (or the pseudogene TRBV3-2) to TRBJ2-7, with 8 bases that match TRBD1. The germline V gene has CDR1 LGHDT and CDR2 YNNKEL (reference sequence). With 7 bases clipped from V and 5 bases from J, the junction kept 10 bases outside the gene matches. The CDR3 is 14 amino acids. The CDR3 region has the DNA TGTGCCAGCACTCACGGACCAGGGGGCAACGAGCAGTACTTC. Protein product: CASTHGPGGNEQYF.

CDR3 DNA sequence: TGTGCCAGCAGCTTAGAAGCAGGGACTAATGAAAAACTGTTTTTT. Translating gives CASSLEAGTNEKLFF. The chain has TRBV7-8 and TRBJ1-4; the D gene is possibly TRBD1 (5 bases). The CDR3 spans 15 residues. V was clipped by 1 base and J by 2 bases, with 8 bases between them. Germline loops: CDR1 SGHVS, CDR2 FQNEAQ.

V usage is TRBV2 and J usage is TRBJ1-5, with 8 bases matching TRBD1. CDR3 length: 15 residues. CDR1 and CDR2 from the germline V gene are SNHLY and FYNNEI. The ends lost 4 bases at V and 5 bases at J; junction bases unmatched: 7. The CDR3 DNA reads TGTGCCAGCAGTGTTAGGACAGGGAATTATCAGCCCCAGCATTTT. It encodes CASSVRTGNYQPQHF.

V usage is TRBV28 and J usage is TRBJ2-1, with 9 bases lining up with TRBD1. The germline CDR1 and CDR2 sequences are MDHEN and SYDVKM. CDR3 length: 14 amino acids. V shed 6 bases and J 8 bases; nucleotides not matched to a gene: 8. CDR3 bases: TGTGCCAGCAGGCCCGGGACAGGGTGGGATGAGCAGTTCTTC. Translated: CASRPGTGWDEQFF.

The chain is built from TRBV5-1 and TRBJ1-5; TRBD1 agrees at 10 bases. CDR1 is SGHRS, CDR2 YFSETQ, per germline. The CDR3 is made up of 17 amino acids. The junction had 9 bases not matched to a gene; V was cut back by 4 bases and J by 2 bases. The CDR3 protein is CASSRGPTGGGNQPQHF. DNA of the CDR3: TGCGCCAGCAGCCGAGGACCGACAGGGGGCGGCAATCAGCCCCAGCATTTT.

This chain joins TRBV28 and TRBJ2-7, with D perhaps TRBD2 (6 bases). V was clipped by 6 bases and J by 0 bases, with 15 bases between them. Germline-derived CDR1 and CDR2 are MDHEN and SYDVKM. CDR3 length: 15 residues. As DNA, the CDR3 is TGTGCCAGCAGCCTGGGAGGTACAGTCTCCTACGAGCAGTACTTC. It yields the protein CASSLGGTVSYEQYF.

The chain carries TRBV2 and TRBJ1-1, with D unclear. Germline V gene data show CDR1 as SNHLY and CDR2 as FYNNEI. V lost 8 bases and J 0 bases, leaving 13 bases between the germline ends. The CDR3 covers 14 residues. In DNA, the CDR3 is TGTGCCAGCGGAGAGCAGCCAGTGAACACTGAAGCTTTCTTT. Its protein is CASGEQPVNTEAFF.

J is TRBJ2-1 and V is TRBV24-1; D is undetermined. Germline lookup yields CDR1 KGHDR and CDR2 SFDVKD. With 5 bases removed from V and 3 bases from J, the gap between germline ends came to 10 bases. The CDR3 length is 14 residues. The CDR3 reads CATSGPENYNEQFF. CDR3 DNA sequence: TGTGCCACCAGTGGCCCGGAGAACTACAATGAGCAGTTCTTC.

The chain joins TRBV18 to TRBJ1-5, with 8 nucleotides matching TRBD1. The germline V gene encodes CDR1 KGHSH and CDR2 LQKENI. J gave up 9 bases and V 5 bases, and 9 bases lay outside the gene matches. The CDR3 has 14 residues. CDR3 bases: TGTGCCAGCTCAGAAGGACAGGGCGTTCGGCCCCAGCATTTT. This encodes CASSEGQGVRPQHF. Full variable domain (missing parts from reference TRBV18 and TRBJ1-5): NAGVMQNPRHLVRRRGQEARLRCSPMKGHSHVYWYRQLPEEGLKFMVYLQKENIIDESGMPKERFSAEFPKEGPSILRIQQVVRGDSAAYFCASSEGQGVRPQHFGDGTRLSIL.

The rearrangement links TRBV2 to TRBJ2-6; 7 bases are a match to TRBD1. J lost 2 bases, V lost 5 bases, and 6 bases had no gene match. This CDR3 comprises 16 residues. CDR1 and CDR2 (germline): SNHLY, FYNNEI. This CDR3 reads CASSHGTGAGANVLTF. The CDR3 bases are TGTGCCAGCAGTCACGGTACAGGGGCTGGGGCCAACGTCCTGACTTTC.